The 2 T cell receptor beta chains in this list originate from one sample, sequenced in a study of cytomegalovirus exposure and HLA in healthy donors. It was with 60 Vbeta and 13 Jbeta primers that the PCR ran. The method was immunoSEQ multiplex PCR; TCRdb's version includes in-frame clones alone and lacks a portion of them. This table holds roughly 90,000 clones, approximately 84% found once. The sample taken for sequencing was PBMCs. These receptors were collected from a man aged 18 to 29 in good health and CMV-seronegative.

DNA for the CDR3: TGTGCCAGCAGTCCTGGACTAGCGGGACGTGCCGAGCAGTACTTC. Protein sequence: CASSPGLAGRAEQYF. The chain is built from TRBV6-5 and TRBJ2-7; 12 bases are a match to TRBD2. Trimming removed 5 bases from V and 6 bases from J; junction bases left unmatched: 8. CDR1 and CDR2 (germline): MNHEY, SVGAGI. The CDR3 loop spans 15 amino acids.

This rearrangement joins TRBV19 to TRBJ1-4; TRBD1 agrees at 10 bases. The trim removed 4 bases at V and 6 bases at J, leaving 2 bases unmatched. CDR1 LNHDA and CDR2 SQIVND come from the germline V gene (reference sequence). This CDR3 is built from 14 residues. As DNA, the CDR3 is TGTGCCAGTAGTACCGGGACAGGGGATGAAAAACTGTTTTTT. It translates to CASSTGTGDEKLFF.